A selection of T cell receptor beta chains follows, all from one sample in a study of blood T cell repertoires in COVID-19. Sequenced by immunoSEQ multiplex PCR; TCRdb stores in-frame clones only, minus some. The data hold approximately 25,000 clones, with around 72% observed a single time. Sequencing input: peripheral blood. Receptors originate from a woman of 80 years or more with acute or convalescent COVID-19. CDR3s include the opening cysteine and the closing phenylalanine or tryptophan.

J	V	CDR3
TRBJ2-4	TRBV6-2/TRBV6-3	CASSQGKNIQYF
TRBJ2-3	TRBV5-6	CASSFLAVSTDTQYF
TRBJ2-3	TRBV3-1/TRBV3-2	CASSQTGGLGTDTQYF
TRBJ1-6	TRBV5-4	CASSSGQGDSPLHF
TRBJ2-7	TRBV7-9	CASYREGEQYF
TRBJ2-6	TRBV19	CASSPGQGIAGANVLTF
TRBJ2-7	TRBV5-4	CASSLGAGGAGSYEQYF
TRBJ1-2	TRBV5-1	CASSLGTDYGYTF
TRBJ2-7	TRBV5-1	CASSSVSNYEQYF
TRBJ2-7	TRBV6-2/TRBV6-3	CASSLALSSIEQYF
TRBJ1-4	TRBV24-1	CATSDFSQGPNEKLFF
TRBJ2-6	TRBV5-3	CARSSPGQGTGANVLTF
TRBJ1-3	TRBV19	CASSSPGTDSGNTIYF
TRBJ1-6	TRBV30	CAWNPGTRNSPLHF
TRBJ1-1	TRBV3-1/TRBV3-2	CASSQDPGEHTEAFF
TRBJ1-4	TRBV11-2	CASSPFRSTNEKLFF